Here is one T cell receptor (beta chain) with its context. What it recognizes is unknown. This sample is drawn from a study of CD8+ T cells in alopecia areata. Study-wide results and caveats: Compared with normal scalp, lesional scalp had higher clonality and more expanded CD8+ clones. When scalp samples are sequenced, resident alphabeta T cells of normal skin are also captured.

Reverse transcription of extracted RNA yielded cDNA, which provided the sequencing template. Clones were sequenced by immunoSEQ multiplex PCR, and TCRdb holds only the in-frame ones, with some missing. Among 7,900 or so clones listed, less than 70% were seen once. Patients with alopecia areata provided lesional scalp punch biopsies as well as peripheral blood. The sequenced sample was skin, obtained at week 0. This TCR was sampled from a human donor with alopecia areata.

The CDR3 DNA reads as TGTGCCAGCAGTTCCACTCTAGCGGAGCAGTTCTTC. Translated, it gives CASSSTLAEQFF. The chain links TRBV6-5 to TRBJ2-1; maybe TRBD2 (6 bases). V was trimmed by 4 bases and J by 10 bases, leaving 11 bases between them. Germline CDR1 MNHEY, CDR2 SVGAGI. The CDR3 has 12 residues.